This is a list of T cell receptor beta chains from one sample in a study of blood T cells in healthy people across ages. TCRdb re-analysed the 5' RACE reads in MiXCR, keeping a single row per CDR3 protein. The data hold some 800,000 distinct CDR3 sequences, with 40% to 50% observed a single time. Sequenced input: blood. These receptors all come from a man in his sixties in good health. Each CDR3 is given with its conserved first and last residue. Fields, in order: D gene, V gene, clone size, J gene, CDR3 protein, CDR3 DNA. D genes are given only for firm matches. A clone size is listed for some rows: how often the clone was seen (once, few, many), or a class if it is expanded.

-	TRBV6-1	-	TRBJ2-5	CASNQTPGSYEQYF	TGTGCCAGCAACCAAACCCCCGGCTCCTATGAGCAGTACTTC
TRBD1	TRBV27	-	TRBJ1-2	CASSPGQGGVTF	TGTGCCAGCAGTCCAGGACAGGGTGGAGTCACCTTC
-	TRBV7-9	few	TRBJ1-4	CASSQWQGDEKLFF	TGTGCCAGCAGTCAATGGCAGGGTGATGAAAAACTGTTTTTT
-	TRBV2	-	TRBJ2-2	CASKLTNSNTGELFF	TGTGCCAGCAAATTGACCAATTCGAACACCGGGGAGCTGTTTTTT
-	TRBV14	few	TRBJ1-6	CASSDRDPPLHF	TGTGCCAGCAGCGACCGCGACCCACCCCTCCACTTT
-	TRBV29-1	few	TRBJ1-2	CSARGGRNYGYTF	TGCAGCGCCAGAGGGGGTAGAAACTATGGCTACACCTTC
-	TRBV3-1	-	TRBJ2-7	CASSRQVGRYEQYF	TGTGCCAGCAGCCGACAGGTGGGTCGGTACGAGCAGTACTTC
TRBD1	TRBV5-1	few	TRBJ2-1	CASSWEPGQGYNEQFF	TGCGCCAGCAGCTGGGAACCGGGACAGGGTTACAATGAGCAGTTCTTC
-	TRBV20-1	few	TRBJ2-7	CSAGDRSLTYEQYF	TGCAGTGCCGGAGACAGGTCCCTGACCTACGAGCAGTACTTC
-	TRBV3-1	-	TRBJ2-7	CASSQVGGSYEQYF	TGTGCCAGCAGCCAAGTGGGGGGTTCCTACGAGCAGTACTTC
-	TRBV6-6	few	TRBJ1-2	CASSYLAGNYGYTF	TGTGCCAGCAGTTACTTAGCCGGGAACTATGGCTACACCTTC
-	TRBV3-1	-	TRBJ2-3	CASSYNWGQGRTDTQYF	TGTGCCAGCAGCTATAACTGGGGGCAGGGTCGCACAGATACGCAGTATTTT
-	TRBV9	-	TRBJ2-3	CASSVVSFGTDTQYF	TGTGCCAGCAGCGTTGTTAGTTTTGGCACAGATACGCAGTATTTT
-	TRBV5-1	-	TRBJ1-1	CASSLGPVMMNTEAFF	TGCGCCAGCAGCTTGGGCCCAGTGATGATGAACACTGAAGCTTTCTTT
TRBD1	TRBV7-2	-	TRBJ1-2	CASSAGTGPYGYTF	TGTGCCAGCAGCGCCGGGACAGGGCCCTATGGCTACACCTTC
TRBD1	TRBV10-3	-	TRBJ1-1	CAIKGTGENTEAFF	TGTGCCATCAAGGGGACAGGCGAGAACACTGAAGCTTTCTTT
-	TRBV10-3	once	TRBJ1-6	CAISELGGNSPLHF	TGTGCCATCAGTGAACTTGGGGGCAATTCACCCCTCCACTTT
-	TRBV29-1	-	TRBJ2-1	CSVLVRTYNEQFF	TGCAGCGTTCTGGTCCGCACCTACAATGAGCAGTTCTTC
-	TRBV6-5	many	TRBJ1-4	CASSYSSAGANEKLFF	TGTGCCAGCAGTTACTCATCGGCAGGGGCGAATGAAAAACTGTTTTTT
-	TRBV30	-	TRBJ2-1	CAWSGTDLNEQFF	TGTGCCTGGAGTGGTACGGATCTCAATGAGCAGTTCTTC
-	TRBV6-2/TRBV6-3	-	TRBJ2-6	CASSYSLSGRPGANVLTF	TGTGCCAGCAGTTACTCGCTGTCAGGGAGGCCTGGGGCCAACGTCCTGACTTTC
TRBD1	TRBV12-3/TRBV12-4	-	TRBJ2-7	CASSRTEGQVYEQYF	TGTGCCAGCAGCCGAACCGAAGGACAGGTATACGAGCAGTACTTC
TRBD1	TRBV20-1	-	TRBJ2-3	CSAKRARGSDMQYF	TGCAGTGCTAAGAGGGCCAGGGGGTCGGATATGCAGTATTTT
TRBD2	TRBV20-1	-	TRBJ2-7	CSARSSSGTISYEQYF	TGCAGTGCCAGGTCGTCTAGCGGGACCATCTCCTACGAGCAGTACTTC
-	TRBV12-3/TRBV12-4	few	TRBJ1-4	CATSPRPVATNEKLFF	TGTGCCACCAGTCCTCGACCCGTAGCAACTAATGAAAAACTGTTTTTT
-	TRBV28	few	TRBJ1-2	CASSPGGSSYGYTF	TGTGCCAGCAGTCCCGGGGGCAGCTCCTATGGCTACACCTTC
TRBD1	TRBV6-2/TRBV6-3	-	TRBJ1-5	CASSRQGPQPQHF	TGTGCCAGCAGTAGACAGGGCCCTCAGCCCCAGCATTTT
TRBD2	TRBV4-3	-	TRBJ2-1	CASSQDAGGSYNEQFF	TGCGCCAGCAGCCAAGACGCGGGGGGCTCCTACAATGAGCAGTTCTTC
-	TRBV5-5	-	TRBJ2-7	CASSSPGGTDSYEQYF	TGTGCCAGCAGCTCACCCGGCGGGACGGACTCCTACGAGCAGTACTTC
-	TRBV7-2	-	TRBJ2-5	CASSLGVVVYGETQYF	TGTGCCAGCAGCTTAGGTGTGGTGGTCTACGGAGAGACCCAGTACTTC